The sequence of this T cell receptor beta chain was determined in a study of cytomegalovirus exposure and HLA in healthy donors. Germline V gene lookup returns CDR1 SEHNR and CDR2 FQNEAQ (reference sequence). The CDR3 totals 14 residues. With V trimmed by 1 base and J by 7 bases, 3 bases remained unmatched. Amplification used 60 Vbeta primers and 13 Jbeta primers. Assay used: immunoSEQ multiplex PCR; TCRdb lists only in-frame clones, some missing. The sample carries 150,000 or so clones, approximately 80% recorded once. The receptor's source is a man younger than 30 in good health and CMV-seronegative. The specimen was PBMCs. The rearrangement uses TRBV7-9 and TRBJ1-4; 7 nucleotides match TRBD1. The DNA of the CDR3 is TGTGCCAGCAGCTTAGGGCCAGGGGGTGAAAAACTGTTTTTT. Its translation: CASSLGPGGEKLFF.